This T cell receptor (beta chain) appears in the sequencing data of a study of breast tumors, draining lymph nodes, adjacent tissues. A word on this clonotype: No antigen is known for it. One end of the junction fails to match germline, which may point to a read error.

Each CDR3 protein is one row after TCRdb ran MiXCR on the multiplex PCR reads. The table shows over 15,000 distinct CDR3 sequences, with about 60% occurring only once. Study-wide findings and caveats: Tumor and nontumor repertoires were significantly more similar in luminal-like than in basal-like breast cancer.

The CDR3 is made up of 17 amino acids. The germline CDR1 and CDR2 sequences are SNHLY and FYNNEI. This receptor was taken from a female donor with breast cancer. Some clones in this sample may be carry-over from other donors' samples. Sequencing was done on a sample of tumor-adjacent breast tissue. The J gene is TRBJ1-4, the V gene TRBV2; 9 nucleotides agree with TRBD1. The CDR3 spells CASRAVTGGATNEKLFF. CDR3 nucleotide sequence: TGTGCCAGCAGGGCCGTGACAGGGGGGGCAACCAATGAAAAACTGTTTTTT.